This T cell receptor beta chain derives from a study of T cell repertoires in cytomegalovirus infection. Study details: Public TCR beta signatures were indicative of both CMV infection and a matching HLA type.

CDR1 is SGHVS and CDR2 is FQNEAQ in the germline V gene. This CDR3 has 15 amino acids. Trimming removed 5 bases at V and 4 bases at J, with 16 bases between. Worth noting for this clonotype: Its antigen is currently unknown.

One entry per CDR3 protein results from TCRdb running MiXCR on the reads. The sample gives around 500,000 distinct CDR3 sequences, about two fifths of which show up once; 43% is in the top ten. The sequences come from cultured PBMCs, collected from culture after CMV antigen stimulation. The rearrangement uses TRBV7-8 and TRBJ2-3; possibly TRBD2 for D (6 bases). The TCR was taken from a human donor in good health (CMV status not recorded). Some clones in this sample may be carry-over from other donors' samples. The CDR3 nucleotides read TGTGCCAGCAGCGCCCAAGGCCAGCGGGCAGATACGCAGTATTTT. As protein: CASSAQGQRADTQYF.